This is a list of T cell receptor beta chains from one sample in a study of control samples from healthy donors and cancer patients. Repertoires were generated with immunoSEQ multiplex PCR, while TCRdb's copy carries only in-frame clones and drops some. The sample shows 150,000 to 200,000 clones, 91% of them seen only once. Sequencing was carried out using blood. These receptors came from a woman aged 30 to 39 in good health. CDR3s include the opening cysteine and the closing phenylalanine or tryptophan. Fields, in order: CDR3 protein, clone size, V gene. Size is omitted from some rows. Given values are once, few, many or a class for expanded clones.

CSVAKNTEAFF,.,TRBV29-1
CASSQVLASGANVLTF,.,TRBV3-1/TRBV3-2
CASSQVGGFYEQYF,.,TRBV4-2
CASSEAGTGYNEQFF,.,TRBV6-1
CASSSDRGPGANVLTF,.,TRBV5-1
CASSYGGTTYEQYF,.,TRBV6-2/TRBV6-3
CSVDDRGLYGYTF,.,TRBV29-1
CATSRETGRGQPQHF,.,TRBV15
CASSIGPGGETQYF,.,TRBV19
CASTGGLSSYEQYF,.,TRBV3-1/TRBV3-2
CASSFNGQNTEAFF,.,TRBV18
CASRRPNTEAFF,few,TRBV7-8
CASSPDRVNQPQHF,.,TRBV18
CASTTGTSGRQQYF,few,TRBV6-6
CASSQGAQTYEQYF,.,TRBV18
CAWSPTSGRARGTQYF,.,TRBV30
CASSNRAEDYGYTF,.,TRBV19
CASSLDASGGANTEAFF,.,TRBV11-3
CASSHRGDYGYTF,.,TRBV3-1/TRBV3-2
CASSGAGGEETQYF,once,TRBV6-4
CASSLTPGLAGGAGELFF,.,TRBV7-3
CASSSDPPTNEKLFF,.,TRBV7-2
CAISESSGGKSGYTF,once,TRBV10-3
CASSPPTGLGYTF,.,TRBV18
CASSLLGGTEAFF,.,TRBV7-9
CASSRNQPQHF,.,TRBV6-5
CASSLTGANNSPLHF,.,TRBV5-1
CASSLAGAADTQYF,.,TRBV11-1
CASSEEGRSTEAFF,.,TRBV2
CASSPANSGANVLTF,.,TRBV7-3
CASSEWAGGPYEQYF,.,TRBV6-1
CASSPLQGNTEAFF,.,TRBV28
CSVGDRGKTQYF,.,TRBV29-1
CASSPRDRQTEAFF,.,TRBV11-2
CASSQRSYGYTF,.,TRBV3-1/TRBV3-2
CARSPPLGGGKNEQFF,once,TRBV7-5
CSGGQVYEQYF,.,TRBV29-1
CASSYREGGYGYTF,.,TRBV6-5
CAWSADSNQPQHF,.,TRBV30
CASSPQRERDEQYF,.,TRBV19
CASSPTGGPYEQYF,.,TRBV18